This T cell receptor (beta chain) was captured in a study of immune characterization of retroperitoneal liposarcoma. This clonotype was recorded at least ten times. TCRdb reprocessed the PCR reads via MiXCR and lists one record per CDR3 protein. The sample has roughly 9,300 distinct CDR3 sequences; 37% are singletons. The V end lost 6 bases, the J end lost 6 bases, and 18 bases lay between the germline ends. The length of the CDR3 is 15 residues. In germline, CDR1 is MNHNS, CDR2 SASEGT. This receptor was identified in a male donor with retroperitoneal liposarcoma. The sample taken for sequencing was tumor tissue. The rearrangement joins TRBV6-1 to TRBJ2-1; D possibly matches TRBD1 or TRBD2 (6 bases each). The CDR3 DNA is TGTGCCAGCAGGTATCAACTAGCAGGGGCCAATGAGCAGTTCTTC. Encoded protein: CASRYQLAGANEQFF.